These 10 T cell receptor beta chains came from one sample sequenced in a study of shared clonotypes between healthy human individuals. TCRdb's table, derived via immunoSEQ multiplex PCR, lists solely in-frame clones and lacks some. The sample has over 2 million clones; roughly 96% are singletons. The sequenced sample was naive CD4+ T cells sorted from blood. As for subset: CD45RA+ positively selected. These TCRs come from a man younger than 35 in good health.

This sequence joins TRBV29-1 and TRBJ1-1; no firm D call. V lost 7 bases and J 4 bases, leaving 16 bases between the germline ends. Germline V lookup: CDR1 SQVTM, CDR2 ANQGSEA. This CDR3 has 13 residues. This CDR3 is CSADEGGFTEAFF. The CDR3 nucleotides are TGCAGCGCTGACGAGGGTGGATTCACTGAAGCTTTCTTT.

The chain links TRBV5-1 to TRBJ1-1, with 7 bases that match TRBD1. Germline V CDR1 and CDR2: SGHRS, YFSETQ. J was trimmed by 10 bases and V by 4 bases; bases with no gene match: 13. The CDR3 loop spans 14 amino acids. CDR3 nucleotide sequence: TGCGCCAGCAGCCCTGGGAGCAGGGGGGTTGCAGCTTTCTTT. Its translation: CASSPGSRGVAAFF.

This clone appeared once. The chain joins TRBV7-9 to TRBJ1-3; a possible D gene is TRBD1 (6 bases). Germline loops: CDR1 SEHNR, CDR2 FQNEAQ (reference sequence). The V end was cut by 5 bases, the J end by 7 bases, with 12 bases between. CDR3 length equals 13 residues. The CDR3 loop is CASSQGQSNTIYF. The DNA of the CDR3 is TGTGCCAGCAGCCAGGGGCAATCCAACACCATATATTTT. Drawing the rest from reference TRBV7-9 and TRBJ1-3, the complete variable domain is DTGVSQNPRHKITKRGQNVTFRCDPISEHNRLYWYRQTLGQGPEFLTYFQNEAQLEKSRLLSDRFSAERPKGSFSTLEIQRTEQGDSAMYLCASSQGQSNTIYFGEGSWLTVV.

This sequence joins TRBV10-3 and TRBJ1-2; 8 bases fit TRBD1. V was pared by 4 bases and J by 8 bases, with 3 bases of the junction left unmatched. Germline CDR1 ENHRY, CDR2 SYGVKD. The CDR3 is 12 amino acids. This chain's CDR3 is CAISGTGPGYTF. In DNA form, the CDR3 reads TGTGCCATCAGTGGGACAGGGCCGGGCTACACCTTC.

The CDR3, as DNA: TGTGCCAGCAATCCGGGTTTAGGAGGCCGTCAGCCCCAGCATTTT. Translated: CASNPGLGGRQPQHF. This chain links TRBV7-2 with TRBJ1-5; no reliable D call. V was pared by 7 bases and J by 6 bases, with 19 bases between. Germline CDR1 reads SGHTA; CDR2 reads FQGNSA. There are 15 residues in the CDR3.

The chain couples TRBV5-1 to TRBJ2-5, with a weak D call TRBD1 (6 bases). This CDR3 contains 13 residues. CDR1 and CDR2 from the germline V gene are SGHRS and YFSETQ. Trimming cost V 2 bases and J 4 bases, with 9 bases left between them. The CDR3 loop reads CASSFEGGETQYF. In nucleotides, the CDR3 is TGCGCCAGCAGCTTTGAAGGGGGAGAGACCCAGTACTTC. The full variable domain, completed using reference TRBV5-1 and TRBJ2-5, is KAGVTQTPRYLIKTRGQQVTLSCSPISGHRSVSWYQQTPGQGLQFLFEYFSETQRNKGNFPGRFSGRQFSNSRSEMNVSTLELGDSALYLCASSFEGGETQYFGPGTRLLVL.

In nucleotides, the CDR3 is TGTGCCAGCAGTGATGTCAGGGGGCATTCGGGCACTGAAGCTTTCTTT. Translated: CASSDVRGHSGTEAFF. The rearrangement uses TRBV6-1 and TRBJ1-1; 8 bases are shared with TRBD1. Unmatched junction bases numbered 10, after V lost 3 bases and J lost 4 bases. This CDR3 spans 16 amino acids. Looked up from germline, CDR1 is MNHNS and CDR2 is SASEGT.

The chain couples TRBV28 to TRBJ2-2; 8 nucleotides match TRBD1. The CDR3 length is 19 residues. CDR1 and CDR2 (germline): MDHEN, SYDVKM. The ends lost 3 bases at V and 5 bases at J; junction bases unmatched: 17. The CDR3: CASSLITARQGARTGELFF. CDR3 DNA sequence: TGTGCCAGCAGTTTGATCACAGCCCGCCAGGGGGCGAGAACCGGGGAGCTGTTTTTT.

The chain is built from TRBV11-3 and TRBJ2-1; 9 positions agree with TRBD1. The CDR3 is 18 residues long. Losses at the gene ends were 1 base for V and 0 bases for J; bases not matched to a gene: 7. The germline gives CDR1 SGHNT, CDR2 YENEEA. As DNA, the CDR3 is TGTGCCAGCAGCTTAGGGACAGGGGTAGGCAGCTCCTACAATGAGCAGTTCTTC. It is translated as CASSLGTGVGSSYNEQFF.

The V gene is TRBV4-1, the J gene TRBJ2-2, with D possibly TRBD2 on 6 matching bases. There are 17 residues in the CDR3. Looked up from germline, CDR1 is MGHRA and CDR2 is YSYEKL. Trimming left V 4 bases short and J 6 bases short, with 21 bases between. The CDR3 DNA reads TGCGCCAGCAGCCCGACTTCTAGCGCCCAGGGAGCCGGGGAGCTGTTTTTT. This sequence encodes CASSPTSSAQGAGELFF.